This T cell receptor beta chain is drawn from a study of cytomegalovirus exposure and HLA in healthy donors. The PCR used 60 Vbeta and 13 Jbeta primers. Sequenced by immunoSEQ multiplex PCR; TCRdb stores in-frame clones only, minus some. This sample lists 31,000 or so clones; its ten largest clones have about 5%. This CDR3 region has 16 residues. The germline V gene has CDR1 SGHRS and CDR2 YFSETQ. The specimen sequenced was PBMCs. The receptor comes from a female donor in good health and CMV-seronegative. The chain is built from TRBV5-1 and TRBJ2-5, with D hard to call. Judging by the DNA end, TRBJ2-7 fits better; the J call may be wrong. The chain's CDR3 is CASSLAETVAPYEQYF. Written as DNA, the CDR3 is TGCGCCAGCAGCTTGGCGGAGACGGTGGCCCCCTACGAGCAGTACTTC.